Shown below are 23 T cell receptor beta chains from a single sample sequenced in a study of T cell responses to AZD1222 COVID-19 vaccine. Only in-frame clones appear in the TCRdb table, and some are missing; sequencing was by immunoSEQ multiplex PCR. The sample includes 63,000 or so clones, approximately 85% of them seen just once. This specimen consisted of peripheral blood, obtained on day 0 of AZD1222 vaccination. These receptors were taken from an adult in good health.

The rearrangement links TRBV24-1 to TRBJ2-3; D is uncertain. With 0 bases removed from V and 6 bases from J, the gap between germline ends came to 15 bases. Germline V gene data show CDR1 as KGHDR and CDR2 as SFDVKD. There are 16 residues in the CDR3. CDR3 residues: CATSDLLGTGQDTQYF. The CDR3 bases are TGTGCCACCAGTGATTTGCTGGGAACGGGTCAGGATACGCAGTATTTT.

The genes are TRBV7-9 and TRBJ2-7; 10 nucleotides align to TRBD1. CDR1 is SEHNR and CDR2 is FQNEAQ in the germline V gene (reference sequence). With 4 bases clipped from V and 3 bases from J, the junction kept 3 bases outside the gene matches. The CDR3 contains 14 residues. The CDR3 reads CASSWDRGSYEQYF. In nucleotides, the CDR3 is TGTGCCAGCAGCTGGGACAGGGGTAGCTACGAGCAGTACTTC.

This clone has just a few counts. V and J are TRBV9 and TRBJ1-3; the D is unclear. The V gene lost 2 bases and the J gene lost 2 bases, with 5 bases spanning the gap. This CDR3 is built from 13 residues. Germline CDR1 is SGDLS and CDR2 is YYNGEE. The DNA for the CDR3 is TGTGCCAGCAGCGTGGAGGCTGGAAACACCATATATTTT. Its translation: CASSVEAGNTIYF.

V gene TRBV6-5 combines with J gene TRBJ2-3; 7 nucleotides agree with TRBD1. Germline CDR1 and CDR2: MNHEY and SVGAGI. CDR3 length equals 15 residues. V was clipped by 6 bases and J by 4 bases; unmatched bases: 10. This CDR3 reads CASRPDRDPPDTQYF. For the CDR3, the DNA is TGTGCCAGCAGACCAGACAGGGACCCCCCAGATACGCAGTATTTT.

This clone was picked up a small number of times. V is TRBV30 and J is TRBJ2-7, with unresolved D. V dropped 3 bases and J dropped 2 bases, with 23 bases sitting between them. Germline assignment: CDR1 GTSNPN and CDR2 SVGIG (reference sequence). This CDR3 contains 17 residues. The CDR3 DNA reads TGTGCCTGGAGCCCCCCTGCTAGGGCTTGGATGACCTACGAGCAGTACTTC. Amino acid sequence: CAWSPPARAWMTYEQYF.

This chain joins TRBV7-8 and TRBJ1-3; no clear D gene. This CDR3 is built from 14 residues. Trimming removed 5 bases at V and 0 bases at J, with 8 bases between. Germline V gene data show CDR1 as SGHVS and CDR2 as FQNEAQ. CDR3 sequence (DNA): TGTGCCAGCAGCCTTTTGTCCTCTGGAAACACCATATATTTT. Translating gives CASSLLSSGNTIYF. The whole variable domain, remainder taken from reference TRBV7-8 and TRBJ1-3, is GAGVSQSPRYKVAKRGQDVALRCDPISGHVSLFWYQQALGQGPEFLTYFQNEAQLDKSGLPSDRFFAERPEGSVSTLKIQRTQQEDSAVYLCASSLLSSGNTIYFGEGSWLTVV.

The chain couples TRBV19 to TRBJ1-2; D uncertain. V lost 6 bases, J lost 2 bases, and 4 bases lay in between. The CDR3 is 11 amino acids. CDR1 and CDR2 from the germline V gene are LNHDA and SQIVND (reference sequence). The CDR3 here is CASSKNYGYTF. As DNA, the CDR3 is TGTGCCAGTAGCAAGAACTATGGCTACACCTTC.

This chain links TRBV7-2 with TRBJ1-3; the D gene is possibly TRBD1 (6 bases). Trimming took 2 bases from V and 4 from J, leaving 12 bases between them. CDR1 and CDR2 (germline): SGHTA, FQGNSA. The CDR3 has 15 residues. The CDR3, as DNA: TGTGCCAGCAGCTTACCCACAGGGCGGGGAAACACCATATATTTT. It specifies CASSLPTGRGNTIYF.

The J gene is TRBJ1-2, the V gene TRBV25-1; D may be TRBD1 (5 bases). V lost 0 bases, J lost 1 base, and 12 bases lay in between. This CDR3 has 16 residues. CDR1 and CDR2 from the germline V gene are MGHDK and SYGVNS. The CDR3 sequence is CASSEYRQSLNYGYTF. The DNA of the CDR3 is TGTGCCAGCAGTGAATATCGACAGTCTCTTAACTATGGCTACACCTTC.

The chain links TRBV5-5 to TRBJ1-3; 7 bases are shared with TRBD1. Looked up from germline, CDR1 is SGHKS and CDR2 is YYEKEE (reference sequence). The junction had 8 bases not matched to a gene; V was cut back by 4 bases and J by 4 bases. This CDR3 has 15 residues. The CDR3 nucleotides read TGTGCCAGCAGCCCCGAGACAGGGATCGGAAACACCATATATTTT. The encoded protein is CASSPETGIGNTIYF.

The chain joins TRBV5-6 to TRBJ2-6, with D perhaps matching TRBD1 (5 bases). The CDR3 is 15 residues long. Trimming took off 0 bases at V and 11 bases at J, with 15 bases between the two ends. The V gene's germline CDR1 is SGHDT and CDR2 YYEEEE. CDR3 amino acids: CASSLAGAGWDVLTF. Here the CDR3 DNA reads TGTGCCAGCAGCTTGGCTGGGGCTGGTTGGGACGTCCTGACTTTC.

Here the CDR3 DNA reads TGCGCCAGCAGCCAACCCGGGACTAGCGGGGGGTCGTGGCAGTTCTTC. Protein: CASSQPGTSGGSWQFF. V and J are TRBV4-1 and TRBJ2-1; 15 nucleotides agree with TRBD2. The CDR3 extends over 16 amino acids. Germline V gene sequence: CDR1 MGHRA, CDR2 YSYEKL. The V segment lost 2 bases and the J segment 12 bases; nucleotides outside the gene matches: 8.

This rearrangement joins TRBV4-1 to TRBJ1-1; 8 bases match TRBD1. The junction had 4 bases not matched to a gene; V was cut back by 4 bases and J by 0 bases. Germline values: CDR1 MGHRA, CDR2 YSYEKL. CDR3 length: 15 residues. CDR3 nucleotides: TGCGCCAGCAGCCCAGGACAGGGCATGAACACTGAAGCTTTCTTT. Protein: CASSPGQGMNTEAFF.

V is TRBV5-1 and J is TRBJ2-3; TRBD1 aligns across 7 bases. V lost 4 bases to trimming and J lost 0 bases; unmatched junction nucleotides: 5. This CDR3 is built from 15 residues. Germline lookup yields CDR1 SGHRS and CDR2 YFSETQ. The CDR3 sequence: CASSLVTGSTDTQYF. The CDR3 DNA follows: TGCGCCAGCAGCCTAGTGACAGGGAGCACAGATACGCAGTATTTT.

This CDR3 is CATSDRVTEKLFF. The CDR3 bases are TGTGCCACCTCCGACAGGGTTACTGAAAAACTGTTTTTT. The chain combines TRBV24-1 with TRBJ1-4; TRBD1 aligns across 7 bases. J gave up 7 bases and V 9 bases, and 7 bases lay outside the gene matches. CDR1 KGHDR and CDR2 SFDVKD come from the germline V gene. CDR3 length: 13 residues.

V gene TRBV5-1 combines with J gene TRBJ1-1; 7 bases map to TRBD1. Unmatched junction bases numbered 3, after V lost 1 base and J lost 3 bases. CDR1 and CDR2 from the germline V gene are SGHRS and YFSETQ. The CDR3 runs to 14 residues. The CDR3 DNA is TGCGCCAGCAGCTTGATGACAGGGTACACTGAAGCTTTCTTT. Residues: CASSLMTGYTEAFF.

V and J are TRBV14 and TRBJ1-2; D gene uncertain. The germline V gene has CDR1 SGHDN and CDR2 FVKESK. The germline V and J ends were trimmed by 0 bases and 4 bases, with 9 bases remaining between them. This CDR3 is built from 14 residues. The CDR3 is CASSQDHAFYGYTF. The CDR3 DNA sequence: TGTGCCAGCAGCCAAGATCACGCATTCTATGGCTACACCTTC.

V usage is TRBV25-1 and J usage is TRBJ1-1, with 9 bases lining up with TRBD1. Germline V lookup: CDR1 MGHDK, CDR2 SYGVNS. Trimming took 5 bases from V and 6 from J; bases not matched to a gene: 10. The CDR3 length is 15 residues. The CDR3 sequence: CASSPQTGGLAEAFF. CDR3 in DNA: TGTGCCAGCAGTCCACAGACAGGGGGTCTGGCTGAAGCTTTCTTT.

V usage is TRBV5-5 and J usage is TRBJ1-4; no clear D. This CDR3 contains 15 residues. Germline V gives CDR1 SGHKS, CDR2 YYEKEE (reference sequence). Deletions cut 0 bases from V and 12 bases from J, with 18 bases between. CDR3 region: CASSLAGQGLLELFF. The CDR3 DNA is TGTGCCAGCAGCTTGGCGGGCCAAGGCCTTCTGGAACTGTTTTTT.

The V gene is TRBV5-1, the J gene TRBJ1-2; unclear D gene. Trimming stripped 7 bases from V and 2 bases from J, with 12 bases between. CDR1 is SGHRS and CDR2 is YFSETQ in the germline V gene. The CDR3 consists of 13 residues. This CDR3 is CASFTERNYGYTF. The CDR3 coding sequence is TGCGCCAGCTTCACCGAACGAAACTATGGCTACACCTTC.

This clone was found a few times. This CDR3 is CASTPAQQAYGYTF. CDR3 DNA sequence: TGTGCCAGTACCCCGGCTCAACAGGCTTATGGCTACACCTTC. The genes are TRBV19 and TRBJ1-2; a possible D gene is TRBD1 (5 bases). The V gene lost 7 bases and the J gene lost 5 bases, with 17 bases spanning the gap. The CDR3 is 14 amino acids. Germline lookup yields CDR1 LNHDA and CDR2 SQIVND (reference sequence).

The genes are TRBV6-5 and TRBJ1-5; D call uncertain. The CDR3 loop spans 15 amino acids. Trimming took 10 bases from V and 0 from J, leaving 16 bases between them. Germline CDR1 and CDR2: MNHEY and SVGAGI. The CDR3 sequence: CAIRREASSNQPQHF. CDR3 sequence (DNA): TGTGCCATCCGGCGGGAGGCTTCTAGCAATCAGCCCCAGCATTTT.

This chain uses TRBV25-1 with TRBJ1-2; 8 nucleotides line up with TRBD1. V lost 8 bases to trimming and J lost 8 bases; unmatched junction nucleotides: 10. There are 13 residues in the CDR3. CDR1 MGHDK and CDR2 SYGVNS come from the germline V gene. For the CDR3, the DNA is TGTGCCAGCGGAGCCCCAGGGGGCCGGGGCTACACCTTC. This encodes CASGAPGGRGYTF.